These 24 T cell receptor beta chains share one sample of origin, sequenced in a study of regulatory T cells in long-lasting Graves disease. Both iRepertoire HTBI primers and Arm-PCR of CDR3 regions were used to build the TCR beta libraries. A single record per CDR3 protein comes from TCRdb applying MiXCR to the multiplex PCR reads. This table holds more than 400,000 distinct CDR3 sequences, about 16% found once. Described time point: newly diagnosed GD, antithyroid drugs for less than 3 months. Making the TCR library involved RNA that had been extracted from PBMCs. These data were likewise used in another study, on T cells in Graves' hyperthyroidism and ophthalmopathy.

This specimen was peripheral blood mononuclear cells (PBMCs), taken at new diagnosis, from a patient treated with antithyroid drugs. The origin of the receptors is a man aged 35-49 years with Graves disease.

CDR3 bases: TGTGCGAGCCAGGGGATTCAGCCCCAGCATTTT. The encoded protein is CASQGIQPQHF. The chain couples TRBV28 to TRBJ1-5; D possibly corresponds to TRBD1 (6 bases). There are 11 residues in the CDR3. Germline lookup yields CDR1 MDHEN and CDR2 SYDVKM. Supplemented by reference TRBV28 and TRBJ1-5, the full variable domain reads DVKVTQSSRYLVKRTGEKVFLECVQDMDHENMFWYRQDPGLGLRLIYFSYDVKMKEKGDIPEGYSVSREKKERFSLILESASTNQTSMYLCASQGIQPQHFGDGTRLSIL.

This clonotype was counted a few times. CDR3: CATSDPQGADYNEQFF. DNA for the CDR3: TGTGCCACCAGTGATCCACAGGGGGCGGACTACAATGAGCAGTTCTTC. V and J are TRBV24-1 and TRBJ2-1; TRBD1 aligns across 9 bases. Trimming removed 3 bases from V and 3 bases from J; junction bases left unmatched: 5. Germline V gene lookup returns CDR1 KGHDR and CDR2 SFDVKD. This CDR3 is built from 16 residues.

This chain uses TRBV6-5 with TRBJ1-6; no clear D gene. This CDR3 region has 13 residues. The germline V gene encodes CDR1 MNHEY and CDR2 SVGAGI. V lost 4 bases and J 8 bases, leaving 9 bases between the germline ends. This CDR3 is CASSFTRDSPLHF. The DNA of the CDR3 is TGTGCCAGCAGTTTCACCCGGGATTCACCCCTCCACTTT.

Many counts were recorded for this clonotype. This chain links TRBV11-2 with TRBJ2-1; 7 bases map to TRBD1. Germline V gives CDR1 SGHAT, CDR2 FQNNGV. J gave up 8 bases and V 0 bases, and 4 bases lay outside the gene matches. The length of the CDR3 is 14 residues. The CDR3 here is CASSLDRGTDEQFF. In DNA, the CDR3 is TGTGCCAGCAGCTTAGATCGTGGGACAGATGAGCAGTTCTTC.

This rearrangement joins TRBV6-1 to TRBJ1-4, with 7 bases that match TRBD1. Germline V gene data show CDR1 as MNHNS and CDR2 as SASEGT. V gave up 5 bases and J gave up 6 bases; unmatched junction bases: 9. This CDR3 region has 15 residues. In DNA, the CDR3 is TGTGCCAGCAGTCCCTTCGGAGGGGGCGATGAAAAACTGTTTTTT. Translation gives CASSPFGGGDEKLFF.

The sample holds many counts of this clonotype. The V and J genes are TRBV28 and TRBJ2-1, with 7 bases that match TRBD2. The germline gives CDR1 MDHEN, CDR2 SYDVKM. The trim removed 4 bases at V and 9 bases at J, leaving 12 bases unmatched. CDR3 length: 15 residues. CDR3 residues: CASSSGGSRGFEQFF. The CDR3, as DNA: TGTGCCAGCAGTTCTGGCGGGAGTCGGGGGTTTGAGCAGTTCTTC.

This clonotype was counted at least ten times. V and J are TRBV11-2 and TRBJ1-1, with D unresolved. V shed 3 bases and J shed 3 bases, with 2 bases lying between them. CDR1 SGHAT and CDR2 FQNNGV come from the germline V gene. CDR3 length: 11 amino acids. This CDR3 is CASSLYTEAFF. The CDR3 nucleotides read TGTGCCAGCAGCTTGTACACTGAAGCTTTCTTT.

Note on this clonotype: This could be a read error, since a much larger clone is one nucleotide away. The genes are TRBV5-1 and TRBJ2-5; possible D gene TRBD2, 6 bases. Trimming took off 0 bases at V and 1 base at J, with 13 bases between the two ends. The CDR3 totals 16 residues. CDR1 and CDR2 from the germline V gene are SGHRS and YFSETQ. CDR3 sequence: CASSLEVSGLQETQYF. The CDR3 nucleotides are TGCGCCAGCAGCTTGGAAGTTAGCGGCCTCCAAGAGACCCAGTACTTC.

This clonotype was observed a handful of times. The chain links TRBV7-2 to TRBJ1-1, with D unresolved. V lost 8 bases, J lost 4 bases, and 11 bases lay in between. The CDR3 is 12 amino acids. Germline V lookup: CDR1 SGHTA, CDR2 FQGNSA. CDR3 in DNA: TGTGCCAGCGGCAGACCGGGCACTGAAGCTTTCTTT. Translation: CASGRPGTEAFF. Combining the CDR3 with reference TRBV7-2 and TRBJ1-1 gives the whole variable domain GAGVSQSPSNKVTEKGKDVELRCDPISGHTALYWYRQSLGQGLEFLIYFQGNSAPDKSGLPSDRFSAERTGGSVSTLTIQRTQQEDSAVYLCASGRPGTEAFFGQGTRLTVV.

Turning to this clonotype: This could be a read error, since a much larger clone is one nucleotide away. V and J are TRBV28 and TRBJ2-1; D is undetermined. The CDR3 is 12 residues long. Trimming shortened V by 2 bases and J by 10 bases, and 9 bases separated the two germline ends. The V gene's germline CDR1 is MDHEN and CDR2 SYDVKM. The CDR3 loop is CASSLTAFEQFF. In DNA form, the CDR3 reads TGTGCCAGCAGTTTAACGGCTTTCGAGCAGTTCTTC.

This clonotype occurred many times. The chain is built from TRBV28 and TRBJ2-1; D gene uncertain. Germline CDR1 is MDHEN and CDR2 is SYDVKM. This CDR3 has 15 amino acids. The ends were cut back, 6 bases at V and 0 bases at J, with 12 bases in the middle. CDR3: CASRYEDHSYNEQFF. CDR3 nucleotides: TGTGCCAGCAGATATGAGGACCACTCCTACAATGAGCAGTTCTTC.

This clonotype was seen repeatedly, ten times or more. A junction end diverges from the germline sequence, so it may reflect a read error. The chain carries TRBV11-3 and TRBJ2-3; the match to TRBD2 covers 8 bases. This CDR3 contains 16 residues. Germline V lookup: CDR1 SGHNT, CDR2 YENEEA. The DNA of the CDR3 is TGTGCCAGCAGCCTAGAACTAGCGGTTAGCACAGATACGCAGTATTTT. This encodes CASSLELAVSTDTQYF. Filled out from reference TRBV11-3 and TRBJ2-3, the complete variable domain reads EAGVVQSPRYKIIEKKQPVAFWCNPISGHNTLYWYLQNLGQGPELLIRYENEEAVDDSQLPKDRFSAERLKGVDSTLKIQPAELGDSAVYLCASSLELAVSTDTQYFGPGTRLTVL.

This clonotype was observed many times. V gene TRBV3-1 combines with J gene TRBJ2-3; 7 nucleotides line up with TRBD1. Trimming removed 5 bases from V and 5 bases from J; junction bases left unmatched: 7. The germline gives CDR1 LGHDT, CDR2 YNNKEL (reference sequence). The CDR3 extends over 14 amino acids. The CDR3 loop is CASSKRQGRDTQYF. The CDR3 region has the DNA TGTGCCAGCAGCAAACGACAGGGCCGAGATACGCAGTATTTT.

The CDR3 here is CASSTVRDGGELFF. The CDR3 DNA reads as TGTGCCAGCTCAACCGTCCGGGACGGCGGGGAGCTGTTTTTT. The rearrangement joins TRBV18 to TRBJ2-2; D assignment may be TRBD1 or TRBD2 (5 bases each). The CDR3 loop spans 14 amino acids. The V and J ends lost 5 bases and 7 bases respectively, with 14 bases between them. CDR1 and CDR2 from the germline V gene are KGHSH and LQKENI.

This clonotype has at least ten counts. The chain carries TRBV7-9 and TRBJ2-3; TRBD1 matches at 9 bases. Germline CDR1 is SEHNR and CDR2 is FQNEAQ (reference sequence). This CDR3 has 16 residues. Trimming took 5 bases from V and 6 from J; bases not matched to a gene: 12. The CDR3 here is CASSGVRDRVRDTQYF. CDR3 bases: TGTGCCAGCAGCGGAGTCCGGGACAGGGTCAGGGATACGCAGTATTTT.

This clonotype turned up a few times. The genes are TRBV11-2 and TRBJ2-7; unclear D gene. CDR3 size: 12 residues. Germline V lookup: CDR1 SGHAT, CDR2 FQNNGV. V lost 5 bases to trimming and J lost 4 bases, with 9 bases between them. CDR3 coding DNA: TGTGCCAGCAGCCCCATCCCGTACGAGCAGTACTTC. Its protein product is CASSPIPYEQYF.

The chain joins TRBV5-4 to TRBJ2-3; 11 nucleotides align to TRBD2. The CDR3 runs to 15 residues. The V gene end was trimmed by 4 bases and the J gene end by 5 bases; junction bases not matched to a gene: 6. The germline CDR1 and CDR2 sequences are SGHNT and YYREEE (reference sequence). CDR3 coding DNA: TGTGCCAGCAGCCCTATACTAGCGGGAGAAGATACGCAGTATTTT. Protein: CASSPILAGEDTQYF.

This clonotype has ten or more counts. The chain couples TRBV7-3 to TRBJ2-1; 14 bases are shared with TRBD2. Germline CDR1 SGHTA, CDR2 FQGTGA. The J segment lost 10 bases and the V segment lost 6 bases, leaving 11 bases of the junction unmatched. This CDR3 has 16 residues. In DNA form, the CDR3 reads TGTGCCAGCAGTACCCTGGGGACTAGCGGGAGAACGGAGCAGTTCTTC. Amino acids: CASSTLGTSGRTEQFF.

The chain has TRBV29-1 and TRBJ2-3, with D unclear. The CDR3 is made up of 12 amino acids. V was cut by 4 bases and J by 0 bases, with 5 bases left in between. Germline V gives CDR1 SQVTM, CDR2 ANQGSEA. CDR3 residues: CSVVISTDTQYF. The CDR3 nucleotides are TGCAGCGTTGTGATTAGCACAGATACGCAGTATTTT.

This clonotype was recorded many times. The V and J genes are TRBV6-1 and TRBJ2-1; D remains ambiguous. The V gene's germline CDR1 is MNHNS and CDR2 SASEGT. With 5 bases removed from V and 0 bases from J, the gap between germline ends came to 14 bases. This CDR3 is built from 16 residues. The DNA for the CDR3 is TGTGCCAGCAGTCCGATGCCAGTGAGCTCCTACAATGAGCAGTTCTTC. Amino acids: CASSPMPVSSYNEQFF.

Many counts were recorded for this clonotype. The chain is built from TRBV30 and TRBJ2-1; D gene uncertain. CDR3 size: 13 residues. V was shortened by 8 bases and J by 6 bases, with 17 bases between the two germline ends. The germline V gene has CDR1 GTSNPN and CDR2 SVGIG (reference sequence). CDR3 protein: CAGVGSAINEQFF. For the CDR3, the DNA is TGTGCCGGGGTCGGTTCGGCCATCAATGAGCAGTTCTTC.

The sample holds many counts of this clonotype. This rearrangement joins TRBV13 to TRBJ2-3; TRBD2 aligns across 7 bases. Germline lookup yields CDR1 PRHDT and CDR2 FYEKMQ (reference sequence). The CDR3 has 14 amino acids. V trimming: 8 bases; J trimming: 2 bases; junction bases outside the gene matches: 7. CDR3 amino acids: CASGGGVNTDTQYF. The CDR3 DNA reads TGTGCCAGCGGGGGGGGAGTAAACACAGATACGCAGTATTTT.

This clonotype was seen ten or more times. This chain joins TRBV5-5 and TRBJ2-6; tentatively, D is TRBD2 (7 bases). With 4 bases removed from V and 1 base from J, the gap between germline ends came to 15 bases. Per germline, CDR1 SGHKS and CDR2 YYEKEE (reference sequence). The length of the CDR3 is 17 residues. For the CDR3, the DNA is TGTGCCAGCAGCCCAGGGGTTAGCGGGTCTGGGGCCAACGTCCTGACTTTC. Translating gives CASSPGVSGSGANVLTF.

This clonotype was counted a few times. This sequence joins TRBV10-3 and TRBJ2-4; 10 bases agree with TRBD1. The CDR3 length is 14 residues. Germline V gene sequence: CDR1 ENHRY, CDR2 SYGVKD. Unmatched junction bases numbered 6, after V lost 11 bases and J lost 2 bases. The CDR3 protein is CAPGTGVTKNIQYF. The CDR3 bases are TGTGCCCCTGGGACAGGGGTTACCAAAAACATTCAGTACTTC.